The rows below give T cell receptor beta chains drawn from one sample of a study of blood T cell repertoires in COVID-19. Method: immunoSEQ multiplex PCR; TCRdb's copy keeps in-frame clones and lacks some. The sample includes a few hundred thousand clones, around 87% of them seen just once. The sample taken for sequencing was PBMCs or T cells enriched from blood (not recorded which). Source of these receptors: a woman aged 45-60 years who had recovered from COVID-19. Each CDR3 is given with its conserved first and last residue. Fields, in order: D gene, V gene, CDR3 length, clone size, J gene, CDR3 protein, CDR3 DNA. The D gene is left open where the match is weak. Clone size is stated in some rows and not others, as once, few, many or a class when expanded.

TRBD2,TRBV6-2/TRBV6-3,20,-,TRBJ2-4,CASSPSASGRIGKTKNIQYF,TGTGCCAGCAGCCCATCAGCTAGCGGGAGAATTGGTAAAACCAAAAACATTCAGTACTTC
TRBD2,TRBV30,16,once,TRBJ2-1,CAWSVPGTSGSDEQFF,TGTGCCTGGAGTGTACCCGGGACTAGCGGGAGTGATGAGCAGTTCTTC
TRBD2,TRBV6-1,15,-,TRBJ2-5,CASSEGTSGAQTQYF,TGTGCCAGCAGTGAGGGGACTAGCGGGGCTCAGACCCAGTACTTC
-,TRBV7-2,13,-,TRBJ1-5,CASSPERHSTQHF,TGTGCCAGCAGCCCAGAAAGGCACAGCACCCAGCATTTT
TRBD1,TRBV7-2,14,-,TRBJ1-1,CASSTLTGVTEAFF,TGTGCCAGCAGCACCCTGACAGGGGTGACTGAAGCTTTCTTT
-,TRBV18,14,-,TRBJ2-5,CASSPKGRAETQYF,TGTGCCAGCTCACCCAAGGGCAGGGCAGAGACCCAGTACTTC
-,TRBV4-1,15,-,TRBJ1-3,CASSQDTYSGNTIYF,TGCGCCAGCAGCCAAGATACCTACTCTGGAAACACCATATATTTT
TRBD1,TRBV27,18,-,TRBJ1-2,CASSYLAAGTGGVYGYTF,TGTGCCAGCAGTTATTTAGCCGCCGGGACAGGGGGCGTCTATGGCTACACCTTC
-,TRBV28,17,-,TRBJ1-5,CASSSPPGGGGNQPQHF,TGTGCCAGCAGTTCACCTCCCGGGGGGGGTGGCAATCAGCCCCAGCATTTT
-,TRBV4-1,11,-,TRBJ1-1,CASSHGTEAFF,TGCGCCAGCAGTCACGGGACTGAAGCTTTCTTT
TRBD1,TRBV7-6,15,-,TRBJ1-4,CASSSPGQGAEKLFF,TGTGCCAGCAGCTCGCCGGGACAGGGGGCTGAAAAACTGTTTTTT
-,TRBV5-5,12,-,TRBJ2-7,CASSQAGYEQYF,TGTGCCAGCAGCCAGGCGGGCTACGAGCAGTACTTC
TRBD1,TRBV3-1/TRBV3-2,12,-,TRBJ1-1,CASRQGPTEAFF,TGTGCCAGTCGACAGGGGCCCACTGAAGCTTTCTTT
TRBD2,TRBV14,17,once,TRBJ2-1,CASSQMQGLGGLGEQFF,TGTGCCAGCAGCCAAATGCAAGGACTAGGAGGCCTCGGTGAGCAGTTCTTC
TRBD1,TRBV6-2/TRBV6-3,15,once,TRBJ2-7,CASSYPPGQGYEQYF,TGTGCCAGCAGTTATCCTCCGGGACAGGGCTACGAGCAGTACTTC
TRBD2,TRBV3-1/TRBV3-2,16,-,TRBJ2-3,CASSPRLAGFTDTQYF,TGTGCCAGCAGCCCAAGACTAGCGGGATTCACAGATACGCAGTATTTT
TRBD1,TRBV3-1/TRBV3-2,13,few,TRBJ2-2,CASSLQGPGELFF,TGTGCCAGCAGCCTACAGGGGCCCGGGGAGCTGTTTTTT
TRBD1,TRBV30,14,-,TRBJ2-7,CAWSIYRGIYEQYF,TGTGCCTGGAGTATCTACAGGGGAATCTACGAGCAGTACTTC
-,TRBV19,16,-,TRBJ1-5,CASGTIGDYSNQPQHF,TGTGCCAGTGGGACTATCGGGGACTATAGCAATCAGCCCCAGCATTTT
TRBD1,TRBV7-8,15,-,TRBJ1-3,CASRRTGTTGNTIYF,TGTGCCAGCAGGAGGACAGGGACAACTGGAAACACCATATATTTT
TRBD2,TRBV4-1,16,-,TRBJ2-3,CASSFRLAGGLDTQYF,TGCGCCAGCAGCTTCAGACTAGCGGGAGGGTTAGATACGCAGTATTTT
TRBD2,TRBV5-5,14,-,TRBJ2-1,CASSVGRASNEQFF,TGTGCCAGCAGCGTCGGGAGGGCAAGCAATGAGCAGTTCTTC
TRBD1,TRBV5-1,14,-,TRBJ2-1,CASSLGQEHNEQFF,TGCGCCAGCAGCTTAGGACAGGAGCACAATGAGCAGTTCTTC
-,TRBV7-3,15,once,TRBJ1-2,CASSLTRGFQTGYTF,TGTGCCAGCAGCTTAACGCGGGGCTTCCAGACTGGCTACACCTTC
TRBD1,TRBV2,13,-,TRBJ1-2,CASSLGQGRGYTF,TGTGCCAGTTCCCTCGGACAGGGTCGCGGCTACACCTTC
-,TRBV5-4,16,-,TRBJ2-3,CASSLGTGTGTDTQYF,TGTGCCAGCAGCTTGGGAACCGGTACTGGCACAGATACGCAGTATTTT
-,TRBV5-4,16,-,TRBJ2-5,CASSLKGSSPGETQYF,TGTGCCAGCAGCTTAAAAGGGTCCTCCCCAGGGGAGACCCAGTACTTC
TRBD1,TRBV10-2,13,-,TRBJ2-5,CASTGQFQETQYF,TGCGCCAGCACGGGACAGTTCCAAGAGACCCAGTACTTC
-,TRBV28,15,-,TRBJ1-2,CASSPQTVANYGYTF,TGTGCCAGCAGTCCCCAGACAGTAGCTAACTATGGCTACACCTTC
-,TRBV6-5,14,once,TRBJ2-7,CASSSGPAKYEQYF,TGTGCCAGCAGTTCAGGCCCGGCTAAATACGAGCAGTACTTC
TRBD1,TRBV5-4,14,-,TRBJ2-3,CASSPGGQGDTQYF,TGTGCCAGCAGCCCGGGGGGACAGGGGGATACGCAGTATTTT
-,TRBV12-5,13,-,TRBJ1-1,CASATGLGTEAFF,TGTGCTAGTGCCACAGGGCTCGGCACTGAAGCTTTCTTT
TRBD2,TRBV5-1,15,-,TRBJ2-1,CASSLEGLAAHEQFF,TGCGCCAGCAGCTTGGAGGGACTAGCGGCACATGAGCAGTTCTTC
-,TRBV19,17,-,TRBJ2-2,CATRWPSGQGWTGELFF,TGTGCCACCCGCTGGCCTAGCGGTCAGGGGTGGACCGGGGAGCTGTTTTTT
TRBD2,TRBV4-1,17,-,TRBJ2-1,CASSAQPGTSGGNEQFF,TGCGCCAGCAGCGCCCAGCCAGGGACTAGCGGGGGCAATGAGCAGTTCTTC
TRBD2,TRBV4-1,18,-,TRBJ2-5,CASSRGLAGGQGGETQYF,TGCGCCAGCAGCCGCGGACTAGCGGGGGGGCAAGGGGGAGAGACCCAGTACTTC
TRBD1,TRBV28,17,-,TRBJ1-1,CASNPRGRGGLNTEAFF,TGTGCCAGCAACCCAAGGGGGCGAGGGGGCTTGAACACTGAAGCTTTCTTT
TRBD2,TRBV7-9,16,-,TRBJ2-1,CASSSGGPESYNEQFF,TGTGCCAGCAGCTCGGGAGGGCCAGAATCCTACAATGAGCAGTTCTTC
TRBD1,TRBV18,14,-,TRBJ2-7,CASSPRTGEYEQYF,TGTGCCAGCTCACCACGGACAGGGGAGTACGAGCAGTACTTC
-,TRBV28,11,-,TRBJ2-2,CASKMAGELFF,TGTGCCTCTAAGATGGCCGGGGAGCTGTTTTTT
TRBD1,TRBV2,16,-,TRBJ2-2,CASSLTGDANTGELFF,TGTGCCAGCAGTTTAACAGGGGACGCGAACACCGGGGAGCTGTTTTTT
TRBD2,TRBV11-2,16,-,TRBJ2-5,CASSSGGAGGLETQYF,TGTGCCAGCAGCTCGGGGGGCGCGGGAGGGCTGGAGACCCAGTACTTC
-,TRBV12-3/TRBV12-4,12,-,TRBJ1-6,CASSFRGSPLHF,TGTGCCAGCAGTTTCAGGGGATCACCCCTCCACTTT
TRBD2,TRBV14,13,once,TRBJ2-7,CASSLGLAYEQYF,TGTGCCAGCAGCCTCGGACTAGCTTACGAGCAGTACTTC
TRBD1,TRBV3-1/TRBV3-2,14,-,TRBJ1-5,CASSHRGPNQPQHF,TGTGCCAGCAGCCACAGGGGGCCCAATCAGCCCCAGCATTTT
-,TRBV5-5,15,-,TRBJ1-4,CASSLPSSQGEKLFF,TGTGCCAGCAGCTTACCCTCCTCCCAGGGGGAAAAACTGTTTTTT
-,TRBV5-1,15,-,TRBJ1-4,CASSDSGTVNEKLFF,TGCGCCAGCAGCGACTCCGGGACTGTGAATGAAAAACTGTTTTTT
TRBD2,TRBV18,15,-,TRBJ2-1,CASSPYSGSGNEQFF,TGTGCCAGCTCACCCTATAGCGGGAGCGGAAATGAGCAGTTCTTC
TRBD1,TRBV23-1,17,-,TRBJ1-6,CASRTPGQGFYNSPLHF,TGCGCCAGCAGAACTCCGGGACAGGGGTTCTATAATTCACCCCTCCACTTT
-,TRBV6-4,14,few,TRBJ1-6,CASSDGTANSPLHF,TGTGCCAGCAGTGACGGTACAGCCAATTCACCCCTCCACTTT